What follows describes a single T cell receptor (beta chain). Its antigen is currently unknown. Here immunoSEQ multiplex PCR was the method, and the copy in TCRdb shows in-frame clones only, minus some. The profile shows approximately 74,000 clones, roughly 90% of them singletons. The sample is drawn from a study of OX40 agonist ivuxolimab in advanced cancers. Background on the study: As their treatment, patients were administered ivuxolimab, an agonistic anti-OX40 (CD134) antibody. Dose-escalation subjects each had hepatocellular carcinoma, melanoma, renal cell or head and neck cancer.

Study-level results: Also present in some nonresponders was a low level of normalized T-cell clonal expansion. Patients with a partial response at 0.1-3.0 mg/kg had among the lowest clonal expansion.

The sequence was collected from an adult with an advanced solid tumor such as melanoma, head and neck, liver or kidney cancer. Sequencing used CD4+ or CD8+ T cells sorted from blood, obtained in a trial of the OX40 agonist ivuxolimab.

CDR3 sequence: CASSDQTSGSLDTQYF. In DNA, the CDR3 is TGTGCCAGTAGCGATCAGACTAGCGGGAGTTTGGATACGCAGTATTTT. The chain has TRBV19 and TRBJ2-3; 12 bases align to TRBD2. Trimming removed 6 bases from V and 6 bases from J; junction bases left unmatched: 10. This CDR3 comprises 16 residues. From germline, CDR1 is LNHDA and CDR2 SQIVND (reference sequence).